This T cell receptor (beta chain) comes out of a study of post-analysis software for immune sequencing data. Carried by the TCR beta cDNA libraries were unique molecular identifiers. TCRdb independently ran MiXCR on the PCR reads; one entry per CDR3 protein. This sample has 350,000 to 450,000 distinct CDR3 sequences; 30% to 40% occur once, and the top ten carry 6% to 9%. This clonotype was seen just once. Its target is not known. Germline V gives CDR1 SGHAT, CDR2 FQNNGV. The V end lost 5 bases, the J end lost 1 base, and 18 bases lay between the germline ends. CDR3 length equals 16 residues. Notes on the study in general: TRBV segments more frequent in patients than in controls numbered about five and included TRBV5-6, TRBV5-1 and TRBV20-1.

This TCR was recovered from a girl aged 2 to 10 with multiple sclerosis. The sequencing input was blood. The chain employs TRBV11-2 and TRBJ2-7, with D tentatively TRBD2 (6 bases). DNA of the CDR3: TGTGCCAGCAGCCCCCCAGGAGGGCGGCCTTCCTACGAGCAGTACTTC. It specifies CASSPPGGRPSYEQYF.